Listed here are 26 T cell receptor beta chains from one sample, sequenced in a study of CXCR3-negative and CXCR3-positive naive CD8 T cells. Study-wide points: Naive cells with CXCR3 showed TRB CDR3s that were more hydrophobic than those in CXCR3-negative naive cells.

Their target antigens are unknown. 5' RACE that incorporated UMI labels was used to prepare the TRB cDNA libraries. TCRdb processed the 5' RACE reads again and assigns one entry to each CDR3 protein, with no DNA. This sample's table reports 55,000 to 70,000 distinct CDR3 sequences. The sequenced material came from naive CXCR3+ CD8+ T cells from blood. The subset was: CD45RO-CCR7+CD27+CD95- naive CD8+ T cells expressing CXCR3 (TNR3+). Receptors were obtained from a human donor in good health. Some clones in this sample may be carry-over from other donors' samples.

This chain links TRBV7-8 with TRBJ2-7; the TRBD2 assignment by TCRdb is unverifiable without DNA. The CDR3 totals 16 residues. Germline assignment: CDR1 SGHVS and CDR2 FQNEAQ. This chain's CDR3 is CASSPHGTSGHYEQYF.

The chain joins TRBV5-1 to TRBJ2-7; no DNA is available, so the TRBD2 call from TCRdb remains unchecked. The CDR3 is 15 residues long. Germline V gene lookup returns CDR1 SGHRS and CDR2 YFSETQ. The chain's CDR3 is CASSFRRGGLYEQYF.

This chain links TRBV10-3 with TRBJ2-3; with no DNA, the TCRdb D assignment of TRBD1 cannot be verified. The CDR3 length is 12 residues. Germline V CDR1 and CDR2: ENHRY, SYGVKD. The CDR3 loop is CATGTGSDTQYF.

J is TRBJ1-5 and V is TRBV6-2 or TRBV6-3. The CDR3 is 15 amino acids. CDR1 and CDR2 from the germline V gene are MNHEY and SVGEGT. This chain's CDR3 is CASSYQTDGNQPQHF.

The chain recombines TRBV27 with TRBJ2-7; TCRdb picks TRBD1, but there is no DNA to check that call. The CDR3 is 15 amino acids. Germline V gene lookup returns CDR1 MNHEY and CDR2 SMNVEV (reference sequence). This CDR3 is CASSLGGGASYEQYF.

The chain joins TRBV2 to TRBJ1-5; TCRdb's assignment of TRBD1 cannot be checked, as there is no DNA. The CDR3 covers 15 residues. Germline V gene sequence: CDR1 SNHLY, CDR2 FYNNEI. The CDR3 reads CASRLTGLGNQPQHF.

V gene TRBV11-2 combines with J gene TRBJ2-3. Germline V lookup: CDR1 SGHAT, CDR2 FQNNGV. The CDR3 is made up of 11 amino acids. CDR3 amino acids: CASSSGDTQYF.

This rearrangement joins TRBV7-2 to TRBJ1-3; TCRdb's D call, TRBD1, is unchecked because there is no DNA. Germline CDR1 and CDR2: SGHTA and FQGNSA. This CDR3 has 16 amino acids. This CDR3 is CASSLAARGGGNTIYF.

The chain carries TRBV21-1 and TRBJ2-7; as DNA is missing, the TRBD1 call by TCRdb cannot be tested. TRBV21-1 is an annotated pseudogene. The CDR3 length is 14 residues. The CDR3 spells CASRAGTGTYEQYF.

The V call is TRBV28, the J call TRBJ2-6; TCRdb picks TRBD1, but there is no DNA to check that call. The germline V gene encodes CDR1 MDHEN and CDR2 SYDVKM. The CDR3 contains 18 residues. CDR3: CASSPKSPVYSGANVLTF.

This sequence joins TRBV19 and TRBJ2-3; TCRdb names TRBD1, which stays unverified in the absence of DNA. The germline gives CDR1 LNHDA, CDR2 SQIVND (reference sequence). This CDR3 is 15 amino acids long. This CDR3 is CASSIGTDPAISQYF.

The chain couples TRBV12-3 or TRBV12-4 to TRBJ2-1. This CDR3 has 12 residues. This CDR3 reads CATRGWRNEQFF.

The gene calls are TRBV25-1 and TRBJ1-1. The CDR3 loop spans 15 amino acids. The V gene's germline CDR1 is MGHDK and CDR2 SYGVNS. CDR3: CASSEWAGMNTEAFF.

The chain links TRBV3-1 to TRBJ2-1; the TRBD1 assignment by TCRdb is unverifiable without DNA. Germline values: CDR1 LGHDT, CDR2 YNNKEL (reference sequence). This CDR3 is 15 amino acids long. CDR3 region: CASSQTGNSYNEQFF.

The chain joins TRBV4-3 to TRBJ2-7. From germline, CDR1 is LGHNA and CDR2 YSLEER. The CDR3 spans 15 residues. CDR3 protein: CASSQAYQSSYEQYF.

This chain connects TRBV7-3 to TRBJ2-3. Germline CDR1 and CDR2: SGHTA and FQGTGA. The CDR3 spans 15 residues. CDR3 region: CASSLLGNPTDTQYF. Full variable domain (remainder filled in from reference TRBV7-3 and TRBJ2-3): GAGVSQTPSNKVTEKGKYVELRCDPISGHTALYWYRQSLGQGPEFLIYFQGTGAADDSGLPNDRFFAVRPEGSVSTLKIQRTERGDSAVYLCASSLLGNPTDTQYFGPGTRLTVL.

This CDR3 reads CSARSRDISYNEQFF. This chain uses TRBV20-1 with TRBJ2-1; no DNA is available, so the TRBD1 call from TCRdb remains unchecked. The CDR3 totals 15 residues. The germline gives CDR1 DFQATT, CDR2 SNEGSKA (reference sequence).

The rearrangement links TRBV7-2 to TRBJ2-7; absent DNA, TCRdb's TRBD2 call cannot be checked. CDR3 length: 16 residues. Germline V gene lookup returns CDR1 SGHTA and CDR2 FQGNSA. The CDR3 loop is CASSLIVAGLTYEQYF.

The chain joins TRBV5-1 to TRBJ2-1; the TCRdb call, TRBD2, lacks DNA for checking. The CDR3 spans 18 residues. Germline V lookup: CDR1 SGHRS, CDR2 YFSETQ. Here the CDR3 reads CASSLAGASGGASNEQFF. Using reference TRBV5-1 and TRBJ2-1 for the parts outside the CDR3, the full variable domain is KAGVTQTPRYLIKTRGQQVTLSCSPISGHRSVSWYQQTPGQGLQFLFEYFSETQRNKGNFPGRFSGRQFSNSRSEMNVSTLELGDSALYLCASSLAGASGGASNEQFFGPGTRLTVL.

This rearrangement joins TRBV27 to TRBJ2-7. The CDR3 is 15 amino acids. The germline V gene has CDR1 MNHEY and CDR2 SMNVEV (reference sequence). This CDR3 reads CASSLSIGRTYEQYF.

This rearrangement joins TRBV28 to TRBJ2-1; TCRdb's D call, TRBD1, is unchecked because there is no DNA. The CDR3 totals 16 residues. Germline V gene sequence: CDR1 MDHEN, CDR2 SYDVKM. CDR3 sequence reads: CASSPLGAQGNNEQFF.

V gene TRBV28 combines with J gene TRBJ2-7. Germline V gives CDR1 MDHEN, CDR2 SYDVKM. The CDR3 runs to 14 residues. The CDR3 here is CASSPRPISYEQYF.

The V gene is TRBV5-1, the J gene TRBJ2-3; with no DNA, the TCRdb D assignment of TRBD2 cannot be verified. CDR3 length: 15 residues. CDR1 SGHRS and CDR2 YFSETQ come from the germline V gene. CDR3 residues: CASSITSGGADTQYF.

The chain has TRBV28 and TRBJ2-7. The CDR3 spans 13 residues. The V gene's germline CDR1 is MDHEN and CDR2 SYDVKM. The CDR3 is CASSLIGSHEQYF.

The chain recombines TRBV4-1 with TRBJ2-3. Germline CDR1 is MGHRA and CDR2 is YSYEKL. The CDR3 covers 13 residues. The CDR3 region is CASSHPPVETQYF.

V gene TRBV9 combines with J gene TRBJ2-7; the D call from TCRdb, TRBD2, cannot be confirmed without DNA. Germline V lookup: CDR1 SGDLS, CDR2 YYNGEE. The length of the CDR3 is 14 residues. The CDR3 loop reads CASSVGEGRYEQYF.